The 3 T cell receptor beta chains below come from one sample, sequenced in a study of blood T cell repertoires in COVID-19. Sequencing was performed with immunoSEQ multiplex PCR; in TCRdb, only in-frame clones are kept and a portion is missing. The table has around 100,000 clones, 69% seen once. Sample: peripheral blood. Receptors were obtained from a man at least 80 years old with acute or convalescent COVID-19.

This chain links TRBV6-2 or TRBV6-3 with TRBJ2-7; a weak D match, TRBD2 (6 bases). The CDR3 contains 15 residues. Germline V CDR1 and CDR2: MNHEY, SVGEGT. V lost 5 bases and J 3 bases, leaving 17 bases between the germline ends. The DNA of the CDR3 is TGTGCCAGCAGTGGAGGGTGGGATACAGGCTACGAGCAGTACTTC. This gives the protein CASSGGWDTGYEQYF.

The chain links TRBV27 to TRBJ2-4; a possible D gene is TRBD2 (5 bases). The germline V gene encodes CDR1 MNHEY and CDR2 SMNVEV (reference sequence). The V gene lost 5 bases and the J gene lost 7 bases, with 15 bases spanning the gap. The CDR3 spans 14 residues. The CDR3 loop reads CASSAGGQSNIQYF. CDR3 sequence (DNA): TGTGCCAGCAGTGCTGGCGGGCAGTCTAACATTCAGTACTTC.

The CDR3 region has the DNA TGTGCCAGCAGCCTTCGAGCTAGGGGAGAGCAGTTCTTC. Its translation is CASSLRARGEQFF. The rearrangement joins TRBV11-3 to TRBJ2-1; D possibly corresponds to TRBD1 (5 bases). Germline lookup yields CDR1 SGHNT and CDR2 YENEEA. CDR3 length: 13 residues. V lost 5 bases and J 10 bases, leaving 15 bases between the germline ends.